This TCR beta chain is from a study of blood T cell repertoires in COVID-19. Across the study: The samples span acute and convalescent COVID-19 from the United States, Italy and Spain.

Each participant's cohort was designated according to participant-reported clinical history. The V end lost 1 base, the J end lost 2 bases, and 11 bases lay between the germline ends. The CDR3 length is 15 residues. Germline V gene data show CDR1 as KGHSH and CDR2 as LQKENI. The assay was immunoSEQ multiplex PCR, and TCRdb's table has in-frame clones only and misses some. The repertoire holds about 400,000 clones, with 70% to 90% as singletons. The TCR originated in a woman under 30 with acute COVID-19. The sample was PBMCs or T cells enriched from blood (not recorded which). The gene calls are TRBV18 and TRBJ2-5; possible D gene TRBD2, 6 bases. The CDR3: CASSPRGDSQETQYF. CDR3 sequence (DNA): TGTGCCAGCTCACCACGTGGGGACTCACAAGAGACCCAGTACTTC.